Here is one T cell receptor (beta chain) with its context. Data came from immunoSEQ multiplex PCR; TCRdb stores just in-frame clones and leaves some out. In the table there are about 15,000 clones, 82% of which are singletons. The data were taken from a study of blood T cell repertoires in COVID-19. The CDR3 runs 13 residues. Germline V gene lookup returns CDR1 MNHEY and CDR2 SMNVEV (reference sequence). Between the trimmed V and J ends, which lost 4 bases and 2 bases, there was a span of 9 bases. Sequencing was done on a sample of peripheral blood. The origin of this receptor is an elderly man with active or convalescent COVID-19. The J gene is TRBJ2-7, the V gene TRBV27; tentatively, D is TRBD1 (5 bases). CDR3: CASSWGRTYEQYF. Here the CDR3 DNA reads TGTGCCAGCAGTTGGGGCAGAACCTACGAGCAGTACTTC.